These T cell receptor beta chains were read from a single sample in a study of sequential checkpoint blockade in melanoma. Assay: immunoSEQ multiplex PCR; the TCRdb copy retains only in-frame clones and omits some. The table includes 3,000 or so clones, approximately 19% detected once. The sample was tumor tissue (inferred from file names), taken from a patient given nivolumab and ipilimumab in sequence. These receptor sequences come from a human donor with melanoma. The conserved cysteine and the conserved F or W are not part of the CDR3 here. Expanded clones get a size class; other rows say once, few or many, or leave the size out.

cdr3_length,clone_size,v_call,j_call,cdr3_aa
12,-,TRBV6-8,TRBJ2-7,AISLWAGTYEQY
12,few,TRBV5-1,TRBJ1-1,ASSLEAWGTEAF
12,medium-sized,TRBV11-3,TRBJ1-3,ASSRADSGNTIY
10,-,TRBV29-1,TRBJ2-7,SAKQGVSEQY
13,medium-sized,TRBV11-3,TRBJ2-2,ASSTGPSNTGELF
12,many,TRBV11-3,TRBJ1-1,ASSPGPLNTEAF
11,-,TRBV9,TRBJ2-7,ASSSGAPYEQY
12,few,TRBV19,TRBJ2-1,ASSTPGLYNEQF
12,-,TRBV11-3,TRBJ2-7,ASSRALTGYEQY
13,medium-sized,TRBV28,TRBJ2-2,ASSSGPAITGELF
13,few,TRBV6-8,TRBJ2-3,ASSPSGWSTDTQY
14,-,TRBV5-1,TRBJ2-1,ASSLSWTGVINEQF
15,medium-sized,TRBV11-3,TRBJ2-3,ASSLERGRGIRDTQY
10,few,TRBV18,TRBJ1-2,ASSPRGGGYT
13,-,TRBV19,TRBJ1-3,ASSPGTGVGNTIY